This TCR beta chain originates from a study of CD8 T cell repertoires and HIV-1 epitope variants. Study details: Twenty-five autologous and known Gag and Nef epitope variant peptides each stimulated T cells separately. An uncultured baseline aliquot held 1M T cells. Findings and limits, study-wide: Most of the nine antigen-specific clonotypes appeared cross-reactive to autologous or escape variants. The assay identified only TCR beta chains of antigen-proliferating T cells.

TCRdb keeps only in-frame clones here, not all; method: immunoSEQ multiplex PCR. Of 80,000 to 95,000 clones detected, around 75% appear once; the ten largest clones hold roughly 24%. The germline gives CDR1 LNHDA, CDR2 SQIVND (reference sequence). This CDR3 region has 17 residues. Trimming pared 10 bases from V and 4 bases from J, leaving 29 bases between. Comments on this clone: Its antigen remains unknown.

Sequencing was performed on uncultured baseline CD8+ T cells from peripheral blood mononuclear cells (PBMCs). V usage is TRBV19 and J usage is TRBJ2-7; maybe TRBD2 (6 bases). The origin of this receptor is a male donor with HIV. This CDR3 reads CATLIRRVALSLYEQYF. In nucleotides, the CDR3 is TGTGCCACCCTAATCCGGAGGGTGGCCCTCTCGCTTTACGAGCAGTACTTC. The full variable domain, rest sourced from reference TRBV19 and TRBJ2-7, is DGGITQSPKYLFRKEGQNVTLSCEQNLNHDAMYWYRQDPGQGLRLIYYSQIVNDFQKGDIAEGYSVSREKKESFPLTVTSAQKNPTAFYLCATLIRRVALSLYEQYFGPGTRLTVT.